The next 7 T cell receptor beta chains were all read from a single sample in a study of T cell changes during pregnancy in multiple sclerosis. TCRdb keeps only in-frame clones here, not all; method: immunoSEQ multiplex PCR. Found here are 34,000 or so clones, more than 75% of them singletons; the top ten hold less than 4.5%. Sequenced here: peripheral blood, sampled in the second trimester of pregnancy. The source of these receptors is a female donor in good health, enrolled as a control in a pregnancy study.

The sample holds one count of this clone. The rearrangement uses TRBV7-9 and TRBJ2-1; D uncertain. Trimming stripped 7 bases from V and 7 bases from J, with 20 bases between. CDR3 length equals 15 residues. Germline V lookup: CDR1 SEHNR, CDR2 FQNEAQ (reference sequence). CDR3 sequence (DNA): TGTGCCAGCACCATTCCTCGGCCCCAGGCAAATGAGCAGTTCTTC. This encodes CASTIPRPQANEQFF.

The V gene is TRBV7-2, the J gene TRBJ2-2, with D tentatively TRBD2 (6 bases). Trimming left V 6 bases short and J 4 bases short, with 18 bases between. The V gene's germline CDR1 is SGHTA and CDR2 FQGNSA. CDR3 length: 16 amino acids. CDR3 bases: TGTGCCAGCAGTCGCGGGACGGACGCTAGCACCGGGGAGCTGTTTTTT. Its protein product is CASSRGTDASTGELFF. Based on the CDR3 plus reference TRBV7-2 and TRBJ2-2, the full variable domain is GAGVSQSPSNKVTEKGKDVELRCDPISGHTALYWYRQSLGQGLEFLIYFQGNSAPDKSGLPSDRFSAERTGGSVSTLTIQRTQQEDSAVYLCASSRGTDASTGELFFGEGSRLTVL.

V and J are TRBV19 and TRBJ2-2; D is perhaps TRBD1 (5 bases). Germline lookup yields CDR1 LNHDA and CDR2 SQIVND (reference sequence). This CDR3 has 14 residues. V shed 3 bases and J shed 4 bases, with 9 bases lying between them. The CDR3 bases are TGTGCCAGTAGTATTAGCAGGGCCACCGGGGAGCTGTTTTTT. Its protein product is CASSISRATGELFF.

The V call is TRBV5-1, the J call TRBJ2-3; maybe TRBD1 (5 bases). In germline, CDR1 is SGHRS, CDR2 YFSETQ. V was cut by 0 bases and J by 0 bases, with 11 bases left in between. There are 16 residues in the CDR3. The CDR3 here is CASSLAVGLSTDTQYF. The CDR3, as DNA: TGCGCCAGCAGCTTGGCCGTGGGGCTAAGCACAGATACGCAGTATTTT.

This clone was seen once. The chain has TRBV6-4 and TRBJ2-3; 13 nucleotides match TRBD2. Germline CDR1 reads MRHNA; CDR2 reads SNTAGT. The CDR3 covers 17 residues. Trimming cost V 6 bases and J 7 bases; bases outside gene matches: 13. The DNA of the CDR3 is TGTGCCAGCAGGACCCCGGGACTAGCGGGGCCCCCCCATACGCAGTATTTT. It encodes CASRTPGLAGPPHTQYF.

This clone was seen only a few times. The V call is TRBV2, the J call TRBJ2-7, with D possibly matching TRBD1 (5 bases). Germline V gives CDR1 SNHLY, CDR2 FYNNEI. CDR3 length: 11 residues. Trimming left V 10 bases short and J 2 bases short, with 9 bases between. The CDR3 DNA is TGTGCCACGGACACCGCCTACGAGCAGTACTTC. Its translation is CATDTAYEQYF.

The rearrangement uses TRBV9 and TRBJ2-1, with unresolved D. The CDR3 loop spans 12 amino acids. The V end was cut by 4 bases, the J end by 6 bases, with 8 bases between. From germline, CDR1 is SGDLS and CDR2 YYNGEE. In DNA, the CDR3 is TGTGCCAGCAGCCTCCCGGGCAATGAGCAGTTCTTC. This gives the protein CASSLPGNEQFF.